Listed below are T cell receptor beta chains from one sample, sequenced in a study of identical twins. TCRdb reprocessed the 5' RACE reads via MiXCR and lists one record per CDR3 protein. This table has 200,000 to 250,000 distinct CDR3 sequences, 6.5% to 8.5% appearing once. These sequences were also reported in another study, on yellow fever vaccine responses in identical twins.

Sequenced sample: memory (CD45RO+) T cells sorted from blood. Receptors were obtained from a woman between 18 and 30 years old in good health. Each CDR3 is given with its conserved first and last residue. The D gene is left open where the match is weak. Expanded clones are given a class, and other clones once, few, many or no size at all.

j_gene	abundance	d_gene	v_gene	CDR3nt	CDR3aa
TRBJ2-1	.	.	TRBV25-1	TGTGCCAGCAGTGTGGGGAAAGGGGCCGACCTAGATGAGCAGTTCTTC	CASSVGKGADLDEQFF
TRBJ1-1	.	.	TRBV15	TGTGCCACCAGCAGAGTAGGCCAGGGGGAAGCTTTCTTT	CATSRVGQGEAFF
TRBJ2-1	few	TRBD1	TRBV20-1	TGCAGTGCTGAGGGACAGATGGCCAATGAGCAGTTCTTC	CSAEGQMANEQFF
TRBJ2-5	many	TRBD1	TRBV7-2	TGTGCCAGCAGCTTATCTGGGACAGTGCGGGAGACCCAGTACTTC	CASSLSGTVRETQYF
TRBJ2-1	.	.	TRBV6-1	TGTGCCAGCAGTGAGGCGGGGGCCGCGGGTGAGCAGTTCTTC	CASSEAGAAGEQFF
TRBJ2-1	many	TRBD1	TRBV24-1	TGTGCCACCAGGGGACAGGGGGCCGTGTACAATGAGCAGTTCTTC	CATRGQGAVYNEQFF
TRBJ2-5	many	.	TRBV20-1	TGCAGTGCTAGAGATCCTAGTAGGGAGACCCAGTACTTC	CSARDPSRETQYF
TRBJ1-2	few	.	TRBV6-6	TGTGCCAGCAGCCTCGGACAAGACTATGGCTACACCTTC	CASSLGQDYGYTF
TRBJ2-1	few	TRBD2	TRBV6-1	TGTGCCAGCACGCGACTAGCGGGGGACAATGAGCAGTTCTTC	CASTRLAGDNEQFF
TRBJ2-3	.	.	TRBV10-3	TGTGCCATCAGCCCCTATGGACTAACAGATACGCAGTATTTT	CAISPYGLTDTQYF
TRBJ1-1	.	.	TRBV5-1	TGCGCCAGCAGCCAAAGCGGGGGCACCACTGAAGCTTTCTTT	CASSQSGGTTEAFF
TRBJ1-2	.	TRBD1	TRBV20-1	TGCAGTGCGCCCTACAGGGGGCCTAACTATGGCTACACCTTC	CSAPYRGPNYGYTF
TRBJ2-5	many	TRBD2	TRBV12-3/TRBV12-4	TGTGCCAGCAGTGGAGCGGGAGGGCCGATGTGGGAGACCCAGTACTTC	CASSGAGGPMWETQYF
TRBJ2-6	once	.	TRBV20-1	TGCAGTGCTAGAGATCCCAGCCATTCTGGGGCCAACGTCCTGACTTTC	CSARDPSHSGANVLTF
TRBJ2-5	many	TRBD2	TRBV3-1	TGTGCCAGCAGCCAAGCTACTAGCGGGGAGATGTACCAAGAGACCCAGTACTTC	CASSQATSGEMYQETQYF
TRBJ2-3	once	.	TRBV14	TGTGCCAGCAGCCTCATAAGACAGGGAGGTACGCAGTATTTT	CASSLIRQGGTQYF
TRBJ1-1	many	.	TRBV20-1	TGCAGTGCTAGCCCGACAGAGTGGGGCGCTTTCTTT	CSASPTEWGAFF
TRBJ1-5	many	.	TRBV20-1	TGCAGTGCTACCGATGGGTCACATAATCAGCCCCAGCATTTT	CSATDGSHNQPQHF
TRBJ2-7	.	.	TRBV15	TGTGCCACCAGCAGAGCACGTACAGCTGCCTACGAGCAGTACTTC	CATSRARTAAYEQYF
TRBJ2-7	.	TRBD2	TRBV20-1	TGCAGTGCCAAAAAAGGACTAGCGGGGGGGGGCGAGCAGTACTTC	CSAKKGLAGGGEQYF
TRBJ2-2	.	.	TRBV5-5	TGTGCCAGCAGCTTGGTCGTAGCCGACACCGGGGAGCTGTTTTTT	CASSLVVADTGELFF
TRBJ2-7	.	.	TRBV27	TGTGCCAGCAGTTTATCGAGAACTTACGAGCAGTACTTC	CASSLSRTYEQYF
TRBJ2-7	few	TRBD2	TRBV4-2	TGTGCCAGCAGCCAATCAGGGCTAGCGGCCTACGAGCAGTACTTC	CASSQSGLAAYEQYF
TRBJ2-1	many	TRBD1	TRBV12-3/TRBV12-4	TGTGCCAGCACCAGGACAGGGCTTAAGCGGGATGAGCAGTTCTTC	CASTRTGLKRDEQFF
TRBJ2-2	.	TRBD2	TRBV4-2	TGTGCCAGCAGCTCCGGGACTAGCGGTGACACCGGGGAGCTGTTTTTT	CASSSGTSGDTGELFF
TRBJ2-7	medium-sized	TRBD1	TRBV29-1	TGCAGCGTTACAGGGGGCGAGCAGTACTTC	CSVTGGEQYF
TRBJ2-2	many	.	TRBV20-1	TGCAGTGCGCTGTTAACCGGGGAGCTGTTTTTT	CSALLTGELFF
TRBJ1-1	few	.	TRBV2	TGTGCCAGCTGTAATGAGGGATGGGCTGAAGCTTTCTTT	CASCNEGWAEAFF
TRBJ2-3	few	TRBD2	TRBV27	TGTGCCAGCAGTTTAGCGGGGGGGCCAACAGATACGCAGTATTTT	CASSLAGGPTDTQYF
TRBJ1-2	.	.	TRBV5-1	TGCGCCAGCAGCTTGGCAGTAGGAGGTGGCTACACCTTC	CASSLAVGGGYTF
TRBJ2-2	many	.	TRBV6-1	TGTGCCAGCAGGCAGAGCTGGGGAGACACCGGGGAGCTGTTTTTT	CASRQSWGDTGELFF